The source of this T cell receptor beta chain is a study of T cell repertoires in cytomegalovirus infection. Each CDR3 protein is one row after TCRdb ran MiXCR on the reads. The profile shows 90,000 to 120,000 distinct CDR3 sequences, under 25% of them singletons. In the case of this clonotype: The missing conserved phenylalanine or tryptophan at the end of this CDR3 makes a read error likely.

Between the trimmed V and J ends, which lost 2 bases and 3 bases, there was a span of 8 bases. Germline assignment: CDR1 MDHEN and CDR2 SYDVKM. The CDR3 runs to 13 residues. Sequenced sample: CD8+ T cells from PBMCs. The V and J genes are TRBV28 and TRBJ2-7; tentative D call: TRBD1 (6 bases). The clonotype originates from a human donor in good health (CMV status not recorded). Some clones in this sample may be carry-over from other donors' samples. In nucleotides, the CDR3 is TGTGCCAGCAGTTTAGGACAGATCTACGAGCAGTACTTA. Protein: CASSLGQIYEQYL.